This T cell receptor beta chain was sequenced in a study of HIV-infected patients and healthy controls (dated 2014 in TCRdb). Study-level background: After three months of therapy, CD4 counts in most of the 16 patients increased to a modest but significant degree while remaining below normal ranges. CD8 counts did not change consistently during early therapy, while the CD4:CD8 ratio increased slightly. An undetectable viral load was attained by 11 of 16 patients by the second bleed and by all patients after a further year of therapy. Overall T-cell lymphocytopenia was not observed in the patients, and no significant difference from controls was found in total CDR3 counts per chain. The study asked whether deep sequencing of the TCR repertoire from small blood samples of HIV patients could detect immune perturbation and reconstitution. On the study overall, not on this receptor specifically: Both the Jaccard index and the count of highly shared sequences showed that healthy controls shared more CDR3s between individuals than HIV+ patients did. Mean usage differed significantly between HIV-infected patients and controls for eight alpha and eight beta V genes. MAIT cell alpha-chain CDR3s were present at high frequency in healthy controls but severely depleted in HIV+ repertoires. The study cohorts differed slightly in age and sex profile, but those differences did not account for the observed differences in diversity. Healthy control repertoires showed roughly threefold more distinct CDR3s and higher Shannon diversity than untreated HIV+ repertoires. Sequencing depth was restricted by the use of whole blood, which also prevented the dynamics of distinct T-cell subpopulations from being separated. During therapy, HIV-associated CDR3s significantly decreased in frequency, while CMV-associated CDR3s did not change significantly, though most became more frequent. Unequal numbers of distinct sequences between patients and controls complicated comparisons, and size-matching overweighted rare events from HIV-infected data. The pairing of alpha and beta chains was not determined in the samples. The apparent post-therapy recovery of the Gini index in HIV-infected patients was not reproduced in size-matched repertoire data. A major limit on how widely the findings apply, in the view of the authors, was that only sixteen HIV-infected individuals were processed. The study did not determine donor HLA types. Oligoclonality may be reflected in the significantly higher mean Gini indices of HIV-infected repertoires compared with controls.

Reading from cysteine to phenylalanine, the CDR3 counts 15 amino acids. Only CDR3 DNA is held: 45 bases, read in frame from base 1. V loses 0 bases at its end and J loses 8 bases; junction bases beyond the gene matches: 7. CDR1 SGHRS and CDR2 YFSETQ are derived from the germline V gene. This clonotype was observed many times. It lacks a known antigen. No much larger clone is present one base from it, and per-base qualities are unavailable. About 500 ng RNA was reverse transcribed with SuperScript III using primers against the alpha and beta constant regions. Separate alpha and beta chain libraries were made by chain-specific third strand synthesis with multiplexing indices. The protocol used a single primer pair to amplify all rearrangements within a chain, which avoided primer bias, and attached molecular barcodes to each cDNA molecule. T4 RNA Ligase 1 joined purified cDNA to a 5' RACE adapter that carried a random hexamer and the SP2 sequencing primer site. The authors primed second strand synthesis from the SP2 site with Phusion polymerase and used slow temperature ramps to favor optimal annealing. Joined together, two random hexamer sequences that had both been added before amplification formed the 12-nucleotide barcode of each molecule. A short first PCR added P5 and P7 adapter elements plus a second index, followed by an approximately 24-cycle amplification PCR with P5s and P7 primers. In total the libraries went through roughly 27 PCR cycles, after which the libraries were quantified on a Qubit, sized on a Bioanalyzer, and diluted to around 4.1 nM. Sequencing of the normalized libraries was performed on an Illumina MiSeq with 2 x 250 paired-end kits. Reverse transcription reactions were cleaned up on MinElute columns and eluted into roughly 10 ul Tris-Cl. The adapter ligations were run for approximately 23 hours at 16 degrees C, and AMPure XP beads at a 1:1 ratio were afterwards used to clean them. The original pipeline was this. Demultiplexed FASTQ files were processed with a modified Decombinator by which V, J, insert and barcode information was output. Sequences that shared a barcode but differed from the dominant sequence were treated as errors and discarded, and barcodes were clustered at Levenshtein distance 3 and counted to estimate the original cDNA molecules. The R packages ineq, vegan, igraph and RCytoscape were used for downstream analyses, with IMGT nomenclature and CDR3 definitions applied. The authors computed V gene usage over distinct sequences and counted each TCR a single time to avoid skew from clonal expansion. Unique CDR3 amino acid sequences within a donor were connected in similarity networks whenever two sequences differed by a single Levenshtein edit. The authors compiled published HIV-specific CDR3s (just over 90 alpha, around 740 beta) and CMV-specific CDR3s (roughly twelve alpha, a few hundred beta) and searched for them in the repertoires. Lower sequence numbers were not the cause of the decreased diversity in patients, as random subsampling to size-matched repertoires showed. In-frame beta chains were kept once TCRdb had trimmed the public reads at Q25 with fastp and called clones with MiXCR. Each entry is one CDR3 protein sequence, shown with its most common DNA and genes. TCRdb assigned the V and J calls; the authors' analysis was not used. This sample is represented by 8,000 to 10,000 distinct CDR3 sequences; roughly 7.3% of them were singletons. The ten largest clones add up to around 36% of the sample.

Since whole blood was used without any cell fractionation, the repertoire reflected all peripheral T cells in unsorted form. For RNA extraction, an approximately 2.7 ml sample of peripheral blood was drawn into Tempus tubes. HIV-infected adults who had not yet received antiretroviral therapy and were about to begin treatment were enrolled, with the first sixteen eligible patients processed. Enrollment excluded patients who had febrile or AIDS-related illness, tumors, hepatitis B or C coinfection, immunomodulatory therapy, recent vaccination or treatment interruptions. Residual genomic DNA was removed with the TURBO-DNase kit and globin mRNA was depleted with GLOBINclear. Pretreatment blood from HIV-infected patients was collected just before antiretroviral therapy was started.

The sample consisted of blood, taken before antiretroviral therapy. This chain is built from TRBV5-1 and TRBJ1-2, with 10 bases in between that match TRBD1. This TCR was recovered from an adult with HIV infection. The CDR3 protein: CASSLVVGTGEGYTF. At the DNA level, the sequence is TGCGCCAGCAGCTTGGTTGTTGGGACAGGGGAAGGCTACACCTTC.